This TCR beta chain is drawn from a study of early T cells in non-severe SARS-CoV-2 infection (dated by TCRdb to the early 2020s). Some background on the complete study: Bulk RNA from unsorted whole blood was used for TCR sequencing, so alpha and beta chains could not be paired.

Library construction relied on 5' RACE. Sequencer: NextSeq 500. Unique molecular identifiers were attached to individual cDNA molecules in the TCR library protocol so that sequencing error and PCR bias could be corrected. Sequencing covered both TCR alpha and beta chains, and within each sample the abundances of alpha and beta sequences were tightly co-correlated. The authors' pipeline ran thus. Decombinator V4 was used to perform V gene, J gene and CDR3 annotation of TCR sequences. TCRs were defined as expanded if a significant change between any two time points was detected under a Poisson model with p below 0.0001. Abundances of TCRs were expressed as counts per million after normalisation to the total number of TCRs sequenced in each sample. A search of VDJdb, accessed on 1 November 2021, was run for TCRs annotated to CMV, EBV and SARS-CoV-2, with TCRs annotated for multiple antigens excluded. Clones were called with MiXCR by TCRdb after fastp trimmed the public reads at Q25, and only in-frame beta chains were retained. Entries are consolidated by CDR3 protein sequence, retaining the most common genes and DNA. In this record, the V and J calls reflect TCRdb's handling and not the investigators' own analysis. In all, the sample holds fewer than 100,000 distinct CDR3 sequences, and about 15% of those were seen once. The ten largest clonotypes hold 2.9% of the sample.

Results and caveats for the whole study, not just this receptor: VDJdb matching was skewed toward anti-spike CD8 responses and likely underestimated virus-specific expansions by missing private and CD4 specificities.

This clonotype was counted between two and nine times. Its antigen is currently not known. Within one base of it there is no much larger clone, and no base qualities were kept. Set within a cohort of healthcare workers in London, UK, this nested case-control study involved weekly PCR testing of nasopharyngeal swabs along with blood sampling. Healthcare workers were enrolled in the week of the UK lockdown, from 23 to 31 March 2020, and were followed every week for up to roughly 15 weeks. The source material was whole blood. The sequence derives from an adult who was a healthcare worker with PCR-confirmed SARS-CoV-2 infection or an uninfected control (not recorded which).

The DNA is as follows: TGTGCCAGCAGCTTAGGCCGCAGGGGGGAAGAGACCCAGTACTTC. It translates to CASSLGRRGEETQYF. The chain links TRBV11-2 with TRBJ2-5; TRBD1 is a possible D gene, resting on 7 matching bases. The CDR3, from cysteine to phenylalanine, totals 15 residues. Solely the CDR3 DNA is kept, with 45 bases framed from the first base. The germline ends are 12 bases apart after V is trimmed by 1 base and J by 3 bases. The germline V gene yields SGHAT for CDR1 and FQNNGV for CDR2.